Listed here are 24 T cell receptor beta chains from one sample, sequenced in a study of CD8 T cells in ankylosing spondylitis. MiXCR was run by TCRdb on the 5' RACE reads, yielding one entry per CDR3 protein. The table records a few hundred thousand distinct CDR3 sequences, 9.5% to 15% of them present only once. These receptors lack a known antigen. The study, taken as a whole, reports: Ankylosing spondylitis blood appeared to carry a characteristic TCR beta motif of several highly homologous variants.

Material for sequencing was blood, either unsorted or a sorted T cell fraction (not recorded which). The receptors originated from a male donor with ankylosing spondylitis.

This clonotype appeared many times. V and J are TRBV5-1 and TRBJ1-5; D remains ambiguous. Germline CDR1 is SGHRS and CDR2 is YFSETQ. Trimming took off 0 bases at V and 6 bases at J, with 10 bases between the two ends. The CDR3 has 14 amino acids. The CDR3 DNA reads TGCGCCAGCAGCTTGGATGGGGTAGGTCAGCCCCAGCATTTT. It yields the protein CASSLDGVGQPQHF.

This chain connects TRBV6-1 to TRBJ2-7; 11 positions match TRBD2. In germline, CDR1 is MNHNS, CDR2 SASEGT. Trimming removed 5 bases from V and 4 bases from J; junction bases left unmatched: 10. The CDR3 is 16 residues long. For the CDR3, the DNA is TGTGCCAGCAGTCAACACCGACTAGCGGGAAGGTACGAGCAGTACTTC. This encodes CASSQHRLAGRYEQYF.

This clonotype was counted only a few times. The chain is built from TRBV7-2 and TRBJ1-1; D is possibly TRBD1 (5 bases). Per the germline V gene, CDR1 is SGHTA and CDR2 is FQGNSA. The CDR3 is 14 amino acids. The V end was cut by 1 base, the J end by 8 bases, with 14 bases between. For the CDR3, the DNA is TGTGCCAGCAGCTTAGTGTCCCGGCAGGGCGAAGCTTTCTTT. Protein: CASSLVSRQGEAFF.

This clonotype has a count of ten or more. This sequence joins TRBV7-9 and TRBJ2-3; no clear D gene. The CDR3 runs to 13 residues. V lost 1 base to trimming and J lost 6 bases, with 8 bases between them. CDR1 and CDR2 from the germline V gene are SEHNR and FQNEAQ (reference sequence). CDR3 in DNA: TGTGCCAGCAGCTTAGATCCAGACGATACGCAGTATTTT. Translated: CASSLDPDDTQYF.

The sample holds a few counts of this clonotype. The chain recombines TRBV7-8 with TRBJ2-7, with D unresolved. Looked up from germline, CDR1 is SGHVS and CDR2 is FQNEAQ. The CDR3 is made up of 14 amino acids. Trimming stripped 1 base from V and 4 bases from J, with 11 bases between. CDR3 residues: CASSLDTRAYEQYV. The CDR3 DNA reads TGTGCCAGCAGCTTAGATACCCGGGCTTACGAGCAGTACGTC.

The V gene is TRBV10-3, the J gene TRBJ2-1; 9 bases fit TRBD2. Germline CDR1 is ENHRY and CDR2 is SYGVKD. This CDR3 contains 16 residues. V gave up 6 bases and J gave up 6 bases; unmatched junction bases: 12. The CDR3 sequence: CAISARTSAWLNEQFF. The DNA for the CDR3 is TGTGCCATCAGCGCCCGGACTAGCGCGTGGCTCAATGAGCAGTTCTTC.

CDR3 amino acids: CASSPGTRIFNEVFF. CDR3 DNA sequence: TGCGCCAGCAGCCCCGGGACTAGGATTTTTAATGAGGTTTTCTTC. This chain links TRBV10-1 with TRBJ2-1; 8 bases are shared with TRBD2. CDR1 and CDR2 (germline): WNHNN, SYGVQD (reference sequence). V dropped 6 bases and J dropped 16; count of bases not matched to a gene: 20. This CDR3 contains 15 residues.

There are a few counts of this clonotype. This sequence joins TRBV5-1 and TRBJ2-1; TRBD2 aligns across 8 bases. Germline trimming cut 0 bases from V and 5 bases from J; bases unmatched to any gene: 7. The CDR3 is 16 residues long. CDR1 and CDR2 from the germline V gene are SGHRS and YFSETQ. CDR3 sequence (DNA): TGCGCCAGCAGCTTGGAGGGACTAGTAGGGAACAATGAGCAGTTCTTC. Encoded protein: CASSLEGLVGNNEQFF.

This clonotype has more than one count but fewer than ten. This chain connects TRBV11-3 to TRBJ2-3; D may be TRBD2 (5 bases). CDR3 size: 16 residues. Deletions cut 1 base from V and 5 bases from J, with 16 bases between. Germline values: CDR1 SGHNT, CDR2 YENEEA. CDR3: CASSLAGRGGRDTQYF. The DNA for the CDR3 is TGTGCCAGCAGCTTAGCGGGCAGAGGAGGTAGAGATACGCAGTATTTT.

This chain's CDR3 is CASSSTGITSYEQYV. The CDR3 coding sequence is TGTGCCAGCAGCTCGACAGGGATCACCTCCTACGAGCAGTACGTC. The V and J genes are TRBV28 and TRBJ2-7; 7 bases line up with TRBD1. This CDR3 contains 15 residues. V lost 6 bases and J lost 0; bases outside the gene matches: 8. The germline gives CDR1 MDHEN, CDR2 SYDVKM.

This chain uses TRBV10-3 with TRBJ2-7; 7 positions agree with TRBD1. From germline, CDR1 is ENHRY and CDR2 SYGVKD. With 2 bases clipped from V and 7 bases from J, the junction kept 2 bases outside the gene matches. The CDR3 length is 12 residues. CDR3 sequence: CAISEARGEQYV. CDR3 nucleotide sequence: TGTGCCATCAGTGAGGCCAGGGGGGAGCAGTACGTC.

This clonotype was seen only a few times. CDR3 DNA sequence: TGCGCCAGCAGCTTGGAAGGGGACAGGGGACCCGGGGAGCTGTTTTTT. Amino acid sequence: CASSLEGDRGPGELFF. The rearrangement joins TRBV5-1 to TRBJ2-2; 10 bases agree with TRBD1. CDR3 length equals 16 residues. CDR1 SGHRS and CDR2 YFSETQ come from the germline V gene. V shed 0 bases and J 6 bases; nucleotides not matched to a gene: 5.

This clonotype was counted a few times. J is TRBJ2-7 and V is TRBV20-1; 8 bases are a match to TRBD2. The CDR3 runs to 14 residues. Germline V gene sequence: CDR1 DFQATT, CDR2 SNEGSKA (reference sequence). V dropped 0 bases and J dropped 6; count of bases not matched to a gene: 7. Here the CDR3 reads CSARDGAGGLEQYV. CDR3 DNA: TGCAGTGCTAGAGATGGCGCGGGAGGTCTCGAGCAGTACGTC.

This clonotype was counted between two and nine times. The rearrangement links TRBV6-5 to TRBJ2-3; D tentatively reads TRBD1 or TRBD2 (5 bases each). V was trimmed by 2 bases and J by 3 bases, leaving 12 bases between them. The CDR3 is 15 residues long. The germline CDR1 and CDR2 sequences are MNHEY and SVGAGI. The CDR3 reads CASSYRGGWTDTQYF. DNA of the CDR3: TGTGCCAGCAGTTACAGGGGCGGGTGGACAGATACGCAGTATTTT.

This clonotype was seen a handful of times. The gene calls are TRBV5-6 and TRBJ2-2; D unresolved. The CDR3 extends over 16 amino acids. Germline lookup yields CDR1 SGHDT and CDR2 YYEEEE. V lost 1 base and J lost 0, with 10 bases in between. CDR3 DNA: TGTGCCAGCAGCTTGTACTACAAAGCGAACACCGGGGAGCTGTTTTTT. This codes for CASSLYYKANTGELFF.

The V gene is TRBV6-1, the J gene TRBJ1-4, with 7 bases lining up with TRBD1. The CDR3 is made up of 14 amino acids. Unmatched junction bases numbered 6, after V lost 6 bases and J lost 5 bases. Per the germline V gene, CDR1 is MNHNS and CDR2 is SASEGT. CDR3 DNA sequence: TGTGCCAGCAGCACAGGGGACCTCAATGAAAAACTGTTTTTT. Protein: CASSTGDLNEKLFF.

The table lists this clonotype with many counts. The chain recombines TRBV29-1 with TRBJ1-4, with a tentative D call TRBD1 (6 bases). Looked up from germline, CDR1 is SQVTM and CDR2 is ANQGSEA. This CDR3 contains 16 residues. The V end was cut by 4 bases, the J end by 3 bases, with 18 bases between. The CDR3 region has the DNA TGCAGCGTTGGTGGGGTCCAGGGGCTAGCTAATGAAAAACTGTTTTTT. Residues: CSVGGVQGLANEKLFF.

The rearrangement uses TRBV30 and TRBJ1-4, with a tentative D call TRBD1 (6 bases). This CDR3 contains 14 residues. V lost 4 bases, J lost 7 bases, and 16 bases lay in between. Germline loops: CDR1 GTSNPN, CDR2 SVGIG (reference sequence). CDR3 sequence: CAWTPGGLAEKLFF. The DNA of the CDR3 is TGTGCCTGGACCCCCGGGGGGCTGGCTGAAAAACTGTTTTTT.

Concerning this clonotype: A much larger clone sits a single nucleotide away, making a read error possible. The chain uses TRBV6-1 and TRBJ1-1; no reliable D call. CDR1 is MNHNS and CDR2 is SASEGT in the germline V gene. The CDR3 is made up of 11 amino acids. This CDR3 reads CDSIKDHEAFF. CDR3 nucleotides: TGTGACAGCATTAAAGACCATGAAGCTTTCTTT.

The chain carries TRBV12-3 or TRBV12-4 and TRBJ2-5; no definite D call. Trimming pared 5 bases from V and 3 bases from J, leaving 10 bases between. The CDR3 has 13 amino acids. CDR3 bases: TGTGCCAGCAGTCAATACGATGAAGAGACCCAGTACTTC. Its translation is CASSQYDEETQYF.

This clonotype was counted only a few times. CDR3: CGSSGIGEQFF. The DNA of the CDR3 is TGTGGTTCTAGCGGGATTGGTGAGCAGTTCTTC. The chain joins TRBV7-2 to TRBJ2-1; 9 bases agree with TRBD2. Looked up from germline, CDR1 is SGHTA and CDR2 is FQGNSA. The CDR3 length is 11 residues. Using reference TRBV7-2 and TRBJ2-1 for the parts outside the CDR3, the full variable domain is GAGVSQSPSNKVTEKGKDVELRCDPISGHTALYWYRQSLGQGLEFLIYFQGNSAPDKSGLPSDRFSAERTGGSVSTLTIQRTQQEDSAVYLCGSSGIGEQFFGPGTRLTVL.

The chain combines TRBV20-1 with TRBJ2-7; 8 bases align to TRBD2. Looked up from germline, CDR1 is DFQATT and CDR2 is SNEGSKA (reference sequence). V shed 5 bases and J 0 bases; nucleotides not matched to a gene: 9. This CDR3 contains 15 residues. The CDR3 DNA follows: TGCAGTGCTCCCCCCCCGAGCGGGGGCTCCTACGAGCAGTACTTC. Protein sequence: CSAPPPSGGSYEQYF.

At least ten counts were recorded for this clonotype. This chain joins TRBV24-1 and TRBJ2-2; D might be TRBD2 (5 bases). V shed 2 bases and J shed 3 bases, with 9 bases lying between them. The CDR3 is 15 residues long. Germline values: CDR1 KGHDR, CDR2 SFDVKD. The CDR3 DNA sequence: TGTGCCACCAGTGATTACGGGGAGTACACCGGGGAGCTGTTTTTT. This sequence encodes CATSDYGEYTGELFF.

The J gene is TRBJ2-1, the V gene TRBV7-8; 10 nucleotides agree with TRBD2. Germline lookup yields CDR1 SGHVS and CDR2 FQNEAQ. The CDR3 contains 17 residues. With 2 bases clipped from V and 4 bases from J, the junction kept 8 bases outside the gene matches. The CDR3: CASSLSPSGRGYNEQFF. The DNA of the CDR3 is TGTGCCAGCAGCTTAAGTCCGAGCGGGAGGGGGTACAATGAGCAGTTCTTC.